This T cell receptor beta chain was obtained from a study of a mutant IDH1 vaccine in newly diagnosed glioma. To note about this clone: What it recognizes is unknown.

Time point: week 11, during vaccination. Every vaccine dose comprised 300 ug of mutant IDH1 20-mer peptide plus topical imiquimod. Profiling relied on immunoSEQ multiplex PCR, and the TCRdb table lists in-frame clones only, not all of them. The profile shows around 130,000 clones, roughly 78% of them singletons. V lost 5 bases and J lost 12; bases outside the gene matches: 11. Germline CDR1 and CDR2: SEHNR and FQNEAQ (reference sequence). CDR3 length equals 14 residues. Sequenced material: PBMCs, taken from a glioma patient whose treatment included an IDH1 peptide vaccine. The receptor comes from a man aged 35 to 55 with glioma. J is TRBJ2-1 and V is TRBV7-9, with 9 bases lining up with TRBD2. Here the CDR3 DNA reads TGTGCCAGCAGCCCCCGTACTAGCGGGTTGGCGCAGTTCTTC. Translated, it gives CASSPRTSGLAQFF. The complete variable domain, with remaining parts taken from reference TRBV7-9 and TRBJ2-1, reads DTGVSQNPRHKITKRGQNVTFRCDPISEHNRLYWYRQTLGQGPEFLTYFQNEAQLEKSRLLSDRFSAERPKGSFSTLEIQRTEQGDSAMYLCASSPRTSGLAQFFGPGTRLTVL.